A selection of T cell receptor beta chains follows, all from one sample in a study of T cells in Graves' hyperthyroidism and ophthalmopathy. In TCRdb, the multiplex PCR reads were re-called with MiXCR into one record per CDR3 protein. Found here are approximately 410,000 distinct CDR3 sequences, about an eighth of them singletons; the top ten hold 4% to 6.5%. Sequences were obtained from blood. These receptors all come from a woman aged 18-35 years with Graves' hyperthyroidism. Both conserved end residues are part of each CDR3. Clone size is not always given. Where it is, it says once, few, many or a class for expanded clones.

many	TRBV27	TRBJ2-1	CASSPPAEYYNEQFF
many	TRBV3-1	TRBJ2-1	CASSQVAAGIYNEQFF
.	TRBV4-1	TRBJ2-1	CASSPLALSYNEQFF
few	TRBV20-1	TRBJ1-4	CSARGIRDRRTRTNEKLFF
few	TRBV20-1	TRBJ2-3	CSAIGTRDYSTDTQYF
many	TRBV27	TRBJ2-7	CASSLTMGGTSGYEQYF
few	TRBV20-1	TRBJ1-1	CSAGGFEAFF
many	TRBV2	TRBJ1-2	CASSGQNYGYTF
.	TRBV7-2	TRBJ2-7	CASSNRVGRTTYEQYF
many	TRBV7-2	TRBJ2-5	CASSLSSGEKETQYF
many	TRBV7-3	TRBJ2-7	CASSSHGGYEQYF
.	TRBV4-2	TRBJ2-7	CASSQDRSGRAAWEQYF
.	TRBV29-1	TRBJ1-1	CSDQGAGDTEAFF
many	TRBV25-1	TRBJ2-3	CASSEQGASLDTQYF
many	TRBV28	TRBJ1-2	CASRRQGNDYGYTF
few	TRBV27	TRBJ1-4	CASSLTGFNEKLFF
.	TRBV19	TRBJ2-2	CASSIVGATGELFF
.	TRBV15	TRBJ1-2	CATSKSRQGEGGYTF
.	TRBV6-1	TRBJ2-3	CASRDTSGISTDTQYF
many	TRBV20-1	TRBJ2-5	CSARDSGQETQYF
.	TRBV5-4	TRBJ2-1	CASGGAGLAYNEQFF
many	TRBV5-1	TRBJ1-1	CASTPGQTNTEAFF
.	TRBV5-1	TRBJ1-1	CASSFRQGGIGTEAFF
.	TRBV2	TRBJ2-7	CASSDANRVYEQYF
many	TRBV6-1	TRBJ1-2	CASSVTGGTNYGYTF
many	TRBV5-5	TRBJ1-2	CASSPDGANYGYTF
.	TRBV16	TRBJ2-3	CASTPRAFTGGSTDTQYF
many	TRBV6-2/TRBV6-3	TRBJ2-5	CASSYSPGQGQETQYF
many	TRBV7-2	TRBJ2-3	CASSLVLTDTQYF
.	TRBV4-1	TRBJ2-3	CASSQEVWRGTDTDTQYF
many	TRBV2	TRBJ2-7	CASGRYEQYF
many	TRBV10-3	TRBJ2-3	CAISEGGTYTQYF
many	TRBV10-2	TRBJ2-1	CASSDYRATLDEQFF
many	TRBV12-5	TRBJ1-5	CASGFGWGSREPQHF
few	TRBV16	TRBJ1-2	CASSQISWGPRGYTF
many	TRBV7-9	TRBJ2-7	CASSVRAGGTYEQYF
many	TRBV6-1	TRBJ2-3	CASSHTRGRGDTQYF
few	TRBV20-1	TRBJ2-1	CSATSFGLAGAEQFF